Sequencing of this TCR beta chain was carried out in a study of T cell responses to AZD1222 COVID-19 vaccine. Trimming removed 8 bases at V and 2 bases at J, with 16 bases between. The CDR3 sequence is 15 residues long. Germline CDR1 MNHEY, CDR2 SVGAGI. Only in-frame clones appear in the TCRdb table, and some are missing; sequencing was by immunoSEQ multiplex PCR. The sample yields some 97,000 clones, less than 90% seen once. This TCR was sampled from an adult in good health. This chain connects TRBV6-5 to TRBJ1-3, with no clear D. Sequencing was performed on peripheral blood, taken on day 0 of AZD1222 vaccination. The CDR3 protein is CASPDQATTGNTIYF. CDR3 in DNA: TGTGCCAGCCCCGATCAGGCAACAACTGGAAACACCATATATTTT.